Each of the 18 T cell receptor beta chains below was sequenced from the same sample in a study of human T cells and chemical hapten exposure. Time point given: patch test 2, 6 weeks after DPC sensitization. The sample's treatment: therapeutic diphenylcyclopropenone sensitization with weekly scalp DPC. From the RACE reads, TCRdb called clonotypes with MiXCR, one entry per CDR3 protein. The table lists roughly 96,000 distinct CDR3 sequences, about 9% of them singletons. The specimen comprised whole blood, sampled in connection with sensitization to the hapten diphenylcyclopropenone (DPC). These receptor sequences come from a woman in her forties with alopecia areata. Some clones in this sample may be carry-over from other donors' samples.

In this sample, this clonotype turned up a few times. This rearrangement joins TRBV20-1 to TRBJ2-7; D remains ambiguous. V was clipped by 0 bases and J by 4 bases, with 10 bases between them. Germline V gene lookup returns CDR1 DFQATT and CDR2 SNEGSKA (reference sequence). The CDR3 runs 13 residues. The CDR3 region is CSARDSLGYEQYF. CDR3 coding DNA: TGCAGTGCTAGAGACAGCCTTGGGTACGAGCAGTACTTC.

This clonotype came up a few times. The chain couples TRBV3-1 to TRBJ1-2; TRBD1 aligns across 11 bases. CDR1 is LGHDT and CDR2 is YNNKEL in the germline V gene (reference sequence). The CDR3 loop spans 15 amino acids. V lost 5 bases to trimming and J lost 2 bases; unmatched junction nucleotides: 4. The CDR3 loop is CASSTRDRGNYGYTF. CDR3 coding DNA: TGTGCCAGCAGCACCCGGGACAGGGGGAACTATGGCTACACCTTC. Complete variable domain (other parts from reference TRBV3-1 and TRBJ1-2): DTAVSQTPKYLVTQMGNDKSIKCEQNLGHDTMYWYKQDSKKFLKIMFSYNNKELIINETVPNRFSPKSPDKAHLNLHINSLELGDSAVYFCASSTRDRGNYGYTFGSGTRLTVV.

This clonotype appeared once. CDR3 protein: CASRTAGVVGAFF. The CDR3 coding sequence is TGTGCCAGCAGAACGGCCGGGGTTGTTGGAGCTTTCTTT. V is TRBV28 and J is TRBJ1-1; D remains ambiguous. Deletions cut 6 bases from V and 10 bases from J, with 18 bases between. Germline lookup yields CDR1 MDHEN and CDR2 SYDVKM. The CDR3 is 13 amino acids.

The chain joins TRBV9 to TRBJ2-7; the match to TRBD2 covers 9 bases. CDR3 length: 15 residues. CDR1 and CDR2 (germline): SGDLS, YYNGEE. After removal of 2 bases from V and 2 bases from J, the junction contained 5 bases not matched to a gene. CDR3 sequence: CASSVGLAPTYEQYF. The CDR3 nucleotides read TGTGCCAGCAGCGTCGGACTAGCGCCTACCTACGAGCAGTACTTC.

This clonotype was detected many times. The chain is built from TRBV28 and TRBJ1-5, with no clear D. This CDR3 spans 14 amino acids. Germline V gene lookup returns CDR1 MDHEN and CDR2 SYDVKM. Trimming pared 3 bases from V and 1 base from J, leaving 7 bases between. CDR3 nucleotides: TGTGCCAGCAGTTTCCAGTACAGCAATCAGCCCCAGCATTTT. Its protein product is CASSFQYSNQPQHF.

The rearrangement links TRBV4-1 to TRBJ2-1; D is possibly TRBD1 (6 bases). V lost 3 bases and J lost 8, with 17 bases in between. The V gene's germline CDR1 is MGHRA and CDR2 YSYEKL. CDR3 size: 15 residues. The CDR3 is CASSQDSNPSYEQFF. CDR3 sequence (DNA): TGCGCCAGCAGCCAGGACAGTAATCCCTCGTATGAGCAGTTCTTC.

This sequence joins TRBV2 and TRBJ1-1; 9 nucleotides line up with TRBD1. Germline trimming cut 5 bases from V and 5 bases from J; bases unmatched to any gene: 6. Germline assignment: CDR1 SNHLY and CDR2 FYNNEI. There are 14 residues in the CDR3. As DNA, the CDR3 is TGTGCCAGCAGTCTGTACAGGGGGCAAACTGAAGCTTTCTTT. It codes for CASSLYRGQTEAFF. The whole variable domain, filled in from reference TRBV2 and TRBJ1-1, reads EPEVTQTPSHQVTQMGQEVILRCVPISNHLYFYWYRQILGQKVEFLVSFYNNEISEKSEIFDDQFSVERPDGSNFTLKIRSTKLEDSAMYFCASSLYRGQTEAFFGQGTRLTVV.

The V gene is TRBV7-6, the J gene TRBJ2-1; D is possibly TRBD2 (6 bases). This CDR3 region has 13 residues. Trimming removed 7 bases at V and 8 bases at J, with 15 bases between. Germline CDR1 and CDR2: SGHVS and FNYEAQ. The CDR3 region has the DNA TGTGCCAGCAAGGGAGCGGGTTTGCATGAGCAGTTCTTC. Translated, it gives CASKGAGLHEQFF. The variable domain in full, with the rest retrieved from reference TRBV7-6 and TRBJ2-1, is GAGVSQSPRYKVTKRGQDVALRCDPISGHVSLYWYRQALGQGPEFLTYFNYEAQQDKSGLPNDRFSAERPEGSISTLTIQRTEQRDSAMYRCASKGAGLHEQFFGPGTRLTVL.

This chain connects TRBV9 to TRBJ1-1; 7 bases line up with TRBD1. This CDR3 region has 15 residues. Germline-derived CDR1 and CDR2 are SGDLS and YYNGEE. After removal of 0 bases from V and 4 bases from J, the junction contained 6 bases not matched to a gene. As DNA, the CDR3 is TGTGCCAGCAGCGTAGGCGGCAGGGGGGTCACTGAAGCTTTCTTT. Its translation is CASSVGGRGVTEAFF.

The table lists this clonotype with many counts. This chain links TRBV4-2 with TRBJ2-5; the D is unclear. This CDR3 region has 16 residues. The V gene's germline CDR1 is LGHNA and CDR2 YNFKEQ. V was cut by 0 bases and J by 5 bases, with 16 bases left in between. CDR3 in amino acids: CASSQERGSGRETQYF. CDR3 nucleotides: TGTGCCAGCAGCCAAGAACGCGGCTCCGGACGGGAGACCCAGTACTTC.

This clonotype came up many times. The rearrangement links TRBV2 to TRBJ2-7; TRBD2 agrees at 13 bases. V shed 7 bases and J 6 bases; nucleotides not matched to a gene: 12. Germline assignment: CDR1 SNHLY and CDR2 FYNNEI. The CDR3 sequence is 16 residues long. CDR3 nucleotide sequence: TGTGCCAGCACTGCAGGACTAGCGGGAGTCCTGAGCGAGCAGTACTTC. This sequence encodes CASTAGLAGVLSEQYF.

This clonotype was counted once. In DNA, the CDR3 is TGCAGCGTTGGGAGGAGGGACAGAGGGGAGACCCAGTACTTC. The encoded protein is CSVGRRDRGETQYF. The rearrangement joins TRBV29-1 to TRBJ2-5; the D gene is possibly TRBD1 (7 bases). CDR3 size: 14 residues. Germline-derived CDR1 and CDR2 are SQVTM and ANQGSEA. V lost 4 bases to trimming and J lost 5 bases, with 17 bases between them.

V and J are TRBV14 and TRBJ2-1; unclear D gene. Germline CDR1 is SGHDN and CDR2 is FVKESK. The CDR3 is 14 residues long. Trimming cost V 1 base and J 4 bases, with 8 bases left between them. The CDR3 protein is CASSQVDVYNEQFF. Here the CDR3 DNA reads TGTGCCAGCAGCCAAGTGGACGTTTACAATGAGCAGTTCTTC.

This clonotype was recorded many times. V and J are TRBV16 and TRBJ1-6, with 7 bases lining up with TRBD1. The CDR3 extends over 13 amino acids. CDR1 is KGHSY, CDR2 FQNENV, per germline. CDR3 in DNA: TGTGCACCCGAAGGGGGCCACAATTCACCCCTCCACTTT. Protein: CAPEGGHNSPLHF.

This clonotype turned up a few times. V gene TRBV7-8 combines with J gene TRBJ1-1; D unresolved. Trimming took off 3 bases at V and 11 bases at J, with 19 bases between the two ends. Germline V gene lookup returns CDR1 SGHVS and CDR2 FQNEAQ. There are 14 residues in the CDR3. CDR3 residues: CASSLGSVRSSAFF. The CDR3 DNA sequence: TGTGCCAGCAGCTTGGGCAGTGTGAGGAGTTCGGCTTTCTTT.

This clonotype occurred many times. J is TRBJ2-1 and V is TRBV2, with D possibly TRBD2 on 5 matching bases. Germline-derived CDR1 and CDR2 are SNHLY and FYNNEI. V was clipped by 7 bases and J by 0 bases, with 10 bases between them. This CDR3 is built from 14 residues. The CDR3 loop reads CASIDGSSYNEQFF. DNA of the CDR3: TGTGCCAGCATTGATGGGAGCTCCTACAATGAGCAGTTCTTC.

The table lists this clonotype with a few counts. J is TRBJ1-4 and V is TRBV5-5, with a weak D call TRBD1 (5 bases). V was clipped by 3 bases and J by 8 bases, with 14 bases between them. Germline values: CDR1 SGHKS, CDR2 YYEKEE (reference sequence). There are 14 residues in the CDR3. The CDR3 DNA sequence: TGTGCCAGCAGCTGGGCGGCAGGGAGCGAAAAACTGTTTTTT. Translating gives CASSWAAGSEKLFF.

The table lists this clonotype with many counts. This chain connects TRBV25-1 to TRBJ2-5, with 9 bases lining up with TRBD1. V dropped 3 bases and J dropped 2; count of bases not matched to a gene: 1. The CDR3 is 14 residues long. CDR1 and CDR2 (germline): MGHDK, SYGVNS. The CDR3 DNA reads as TGTGCCAGCAGTGAGGGACAGGGACAAGAGACCCAGTACTTC. Protein product: CASSEGQGQETQYF. Based on the CDR3 plus reference TRBV25-1 and TRBJ2-5, the full variable domain is EADIYQTPRYLVIGTGKKITLECSQTMGHDKMYWYQQDPGMELHLIHYSYGVNSTEKGDLSSESTVSRIRTEHFPLTLESARPSHTSQYLCASSEGQGQETQYFGPGTRLLVL.